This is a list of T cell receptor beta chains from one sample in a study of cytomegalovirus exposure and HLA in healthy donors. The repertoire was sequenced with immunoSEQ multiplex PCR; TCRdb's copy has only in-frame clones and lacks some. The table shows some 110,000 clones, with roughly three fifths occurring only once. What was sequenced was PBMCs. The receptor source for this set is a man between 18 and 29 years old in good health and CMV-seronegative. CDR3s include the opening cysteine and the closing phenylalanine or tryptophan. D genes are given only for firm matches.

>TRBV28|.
CASSSPRGLVDGYTF
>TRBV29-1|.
CSVGEGLGGYTF
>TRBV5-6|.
CASSHPSFSRTEETQYF
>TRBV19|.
CASSISGLMNTEAFF
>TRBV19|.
CASSMGASSYEQYF
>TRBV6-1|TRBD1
CASTWDRVSGEQYF
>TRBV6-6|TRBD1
CASSQTGGFNQPQHF
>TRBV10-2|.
CASSERRQGSGGYTF
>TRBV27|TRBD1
CASSYQGVPGNTIYF
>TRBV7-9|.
CASTPPGQGGNEQFF
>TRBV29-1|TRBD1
CSGHRGKETQYF
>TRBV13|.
CASSSGRGNQPQHF
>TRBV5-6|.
CASREDVRYGYTF
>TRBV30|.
CAWSVSSEEQYF
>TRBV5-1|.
CASSLRDTYEQYF
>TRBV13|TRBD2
CASSWGTSGRASEQFF
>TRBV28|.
CASSLGGSPYEQYF
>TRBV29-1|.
CSVRGGNEQYF
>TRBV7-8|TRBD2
CAGAGGLSYEQYF
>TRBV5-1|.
CASSNPVGLFPRTQYF
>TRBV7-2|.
CASSLESSLNYGYTF
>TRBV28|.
CASRLDGGYRTGELFF
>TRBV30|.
CAWSRGGDQPQHF
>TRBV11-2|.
CASSPSLNQPQHF
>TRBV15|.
CATSRGQGRHEQFF
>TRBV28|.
CASSLQGQDGYTF
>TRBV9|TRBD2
CASSVDILAGEGYNEQFF
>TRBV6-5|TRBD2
CASTRLAGERETQYF
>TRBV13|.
CASSLRPETQYF
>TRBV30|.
CAWSGQFHPYGYTF
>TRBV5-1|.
CASSQTGSPETQYF
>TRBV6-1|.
CATPRGGPSYEQYF
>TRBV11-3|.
CASSLRGATDTQYF
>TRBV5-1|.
CASRTASQHLAEQYF
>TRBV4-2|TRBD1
CASSPPGTGNDEQFF
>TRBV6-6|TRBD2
CASSPTSHTDTQYF
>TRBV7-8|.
CASSPGNGNTEAFF
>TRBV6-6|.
CASSQLFPDTQYF
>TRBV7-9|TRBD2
CSSSPLAGSYEQYF
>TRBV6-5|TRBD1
CASSSDRVNSNQPQHF
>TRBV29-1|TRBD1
CSVDHRGNTGELFF
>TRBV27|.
CASSYETTGITYNEQFF
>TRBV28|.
CASSARDWGSGNTIYF
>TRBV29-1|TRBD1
CSARGQRNTIYF
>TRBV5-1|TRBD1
CASRTRTGVTGELFF
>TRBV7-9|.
CSSSFRLSPDDENYGYTF
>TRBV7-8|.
CASSLGANTEAFF
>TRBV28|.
CASSSTRQVTGELFF
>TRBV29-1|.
CSVGGSGELFF
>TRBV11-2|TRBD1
CASSLSRDSYGYTF
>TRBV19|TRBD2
CASSTGLVGFDTQYF
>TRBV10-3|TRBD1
CAISDRGPLNTEAFF
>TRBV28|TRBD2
CASSPGGIGEQYF
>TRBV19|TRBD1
CASSWDRSTDTQYF
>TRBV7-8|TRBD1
CASSLAGWGQGVTEAFF
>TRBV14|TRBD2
CASSQKGRGDPDTQYF
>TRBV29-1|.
CSVERAGNQYF
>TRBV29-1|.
CSVGDGLYGYPF
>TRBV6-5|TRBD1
CASRRDRYEQYF
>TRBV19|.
CASSIGSLSYEQYF